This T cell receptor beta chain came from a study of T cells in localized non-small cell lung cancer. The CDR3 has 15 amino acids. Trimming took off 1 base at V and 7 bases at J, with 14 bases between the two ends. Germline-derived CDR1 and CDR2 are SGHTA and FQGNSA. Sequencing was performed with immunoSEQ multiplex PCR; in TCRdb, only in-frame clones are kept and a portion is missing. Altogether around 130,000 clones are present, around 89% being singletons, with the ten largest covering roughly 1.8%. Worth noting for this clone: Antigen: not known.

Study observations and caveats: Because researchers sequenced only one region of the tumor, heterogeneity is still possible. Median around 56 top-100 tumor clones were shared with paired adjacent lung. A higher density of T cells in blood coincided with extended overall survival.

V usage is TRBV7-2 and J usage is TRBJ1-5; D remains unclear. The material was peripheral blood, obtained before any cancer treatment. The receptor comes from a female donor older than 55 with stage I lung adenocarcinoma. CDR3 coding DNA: TGTGCCAGCAGCTTAGGCTTCGCCAGCTCCCAGCCCCAGCATTTT. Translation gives CASSLGFASSQPQHF. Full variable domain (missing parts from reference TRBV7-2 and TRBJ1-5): GAGVSQSPSNKVTEKGKDVELRCDPISGHTALYWYRQSLGQGLEFLIYFQGNSAPDKSGLPSDRFSAERTGGSVSTLTIQRTQQEDSAVYLCASSLGFASSQPQHFGDGTRLSIL.